One T cell receptor beta chain is described in this entry. This clonotype was detected only a few times. No cognate antigen has been identified for it. No much larger clonotype is one base removed from it; base qualities were not supplied. These data are taken from a study of draining lymph node invasion in breast cancer (dated by TCRdb to the early 2020s). Some background on the complete study: Nodal metastasis was diagnosed by histology and cytokeratin immunohistochemistry, and confirmation was obtained by EpCAM/CD45 flow cytometry. In a separate targeted assay, bulk TCR-beta CDR3 sequencing compared sorted memory regulatory T cells and memory conventional CD4 T cells across breast cancer tissues. Each patient contributed matched non-invaded and tumor-invaded tumor-draining lymph nodes plus the primary tumor, profiled for both Treg and Tconv subsets. In the separate targeted TCR sequencing, lymph nodes from five or six patients were covered, and primary tumors were sequenced for three of those patients. Study-wide findings and limitations: Some of the top 100 tumor clones were detected in invaded and non-invaded nodes, suggesting recirculation between tumor and draining nodes. The tumor top-100 clone tracking analysis could be carried out in only a couple of patients. Data could not resolve whether Treg conversion occurred in a given organ or whether converted Tregs recirculated between nodes and tumor. TCRs shared between the Treg and Tconv subsets were regarded as suggesting, but not proving, a common clonal origin. Across all tissues in the targeted TCR-seq data, Tregs appeared to be more clonally expanded than Tconvs, and both subsets showed lower diversity in tumor than in lymph nodes. Within each tissue, roughly 13-22% of Treg TCRs were also found among Tconvs, a result interpreted as suggesting peripheral Treg induction.

Memory regulatory T cells were isolated by sorting for CD4+ CD45RA- CD25high cells. Each tumor-draining lymph node was classified as non-invaded if metastatic tumor cells were absent and as invaded if metastatic tumor cells were present. Before staining and sorting, a Miltenyi Pan T Cell isolation kit was used to pre-enrich the T cells. Immunohistochemistry for estrogen receptor, progesterone receptor, HER2 and Ki-67 was used to characterize primary tumors. Within a few hours after surgery, fresh surgical tissue was processed by cutting the tissue into small fragments. The tissue fragments were digested enzymatically for over 15 minutes with Liberase TL plus DNase and were then passed through a 40-micrometer strainer. After DAPI live/dead staining, cells were sorted on a BD FACS Aria II at about 97-99% purity. Sorted cells were lysed in TCL buffer, and RNA was purified using a Norgen Single Cell RNA purification kit that included DNase treatment.

The library was built by means of bulk RNA-seq. These reads were obtained on an Illumina HiSeq 2500. Under the source paper's analysis protocol: CDR3 sequences in the separate targeted TCR-seq dataset were extracted from raw reads and quantified using MiXCR version 2.1.5 with default parameters. The separate targeted TCR-seq dataset defined each TCR-beta clone by its combination of V gene, J gene and CDR3 sequence. In the separate targeted TCR-seq dataset, clones with fewer than three counts were removed, then only the 90% most strongly expressed clones per sample were retained. In the separate targeted TCR-seq dataset, Treg-Tconv overlap was calculated per tissue as the number of shared clones divided by the total number of Treg clones, multiplied by 100. TCRdb ran its own pipeline on the public reads, namely fastp trimming at Q25 and MiXCR clone calling, and kept in-frame beta chains. Entries that share a CDR3 protein sequence are merged under the most common genes and DNA. These V and J calls are TCRdb output, not the study's own analysis. In this sample the table shows 3,000 or so distinct CDR3 sequences, approximately 50% of which occur a single time. 3.4% of the sample is taken by the ten largest.

The sequence was collected from a female donor with luminal breast cancer. Sample: sorted memory Tregs from a lymph node. Read against the paper, the sample's cell subset or site label means: CD45RA-negative sorted CD4+ T cells (memory Tconv or effector/memory Treg).

At the DNA level, the sequence is TGTGCCAGCTCACCCGCCACGGTCCGCGTCAATGAGCAGTTCTTC. Its protein product is CASSPATVRVNEQFF. The V and J genes are TRBV18 and TRBJ2-1, with the identity of the D gene unclear. The CDR3 holds 15 amino acids from the cysteine to the phenylalanine. Just the 45-base CDR3 DNA is kept, in frame starting at base 1. From the germline V gene, CDR1 is KGHSH and CDR2 is LQKENI. The junction shows trimming of 3 bases on V and 6 bases on J, plus 15 bases between the germline ends. Outside the CDR3, residues come from the reference TRBV18 and TRBJ2-1 proteins, so the full variable domain is: NAGVMQNPRHLVRRRGQEARLRCSPMKGHSHVYWYRQLPEEGLKFMVYLQKENIIDESGMPKERFSAEFPKEGPSILRIQQVVRGDSAAYFCASSPATVRVNEQFFGPGTRLTVL.